The 7 T cell receptor beta chains reported below all come from one sample, sequenced in a study of beta chain features in type 1 diabetes. These receptors' antigens are unknown. The investigators reverse transcribed all of the isolated RNA, so they sequenced expressed TCRB transcripts. Measured with immunoSEQ multiplex PCR; TCRdb has only the in-frame clones, and not every one. Here the sample spans about 160,000 clones, roughly 8% being singletons. Study-wide findings and caveats: Moderate yet significant TCRB CDR3 shortening was seen in Type 1 diabetes patients in all four CD4+ subsets.

Sequenced: central memory CD4+ T cells from blood. Receptors were obtained from a man aged 18-30 years with type 1 diabetes.

This clone was counted only a few times. V is TRBV4-3 and J is TRBJ2-7, with TRBD1 identical over 10 bases. CDR1 and CDR2 (germline): LGHNA, YSLEER. This CDR3 comprises 18 residues. V lost 7 bases and J lost 5; bases outside the gene matches: 20. The CDR3 protein is CASTRPGGEGTGDHEQYF. In DNA form, the CDR3 reads TGCGCCAGCACGCGCCCGGGGGGTGAAGGGACAGGGGACCACGAGCAGTACTTC.

There are a few counts of this clone. The V call is TRBV7-8, the J call TRBJ2-2; D is unclear. The CDR3 has 12 amino acids. Between the trimmed V and J ends, which lost 5 bases and 6 bases, there was a span of 7 bases. In germline, CDR1 is SGHVS, CDR2 FQNEAQ. CDR3 protein: CASSRVSGELFF. The CDR3 DNA is TGTGCCAGCAGCCGAGTATCCGGGGAGCTGTTTTTT.

This clone showed up just a few times. The V call is TRBV16, the J call TRBJ1-1; no clear D. V lost 0 bases and J lost 6, with 11 bases in between. Germline lookup yields CDR1 KGHSY and CDR2 FQNENV. The length of the CDR3 is 14 residues. This CDR3 is CASSQSASRPEAFF. CDR3 bases: TGTGCCAGCAGCCAATCGGCCAGTCGTCCTGAAGCTTTCTTT.

This clone was counted a few times. The CDR3 region is CASSGGQKQETQYF. CDR3 nucleotide sequence: TGTGCCAGCAGCGGGGGACAGAAACAAGAGACCCAGTACTTC. This chain connects TRBV2 to TRBJ2-5, with D possibly being TRBD1 (7 bases). Trimming removed 6 bases at V and 2 bases at J, with 13 bases between. In germline, CDR1 is SNHLY, CDR2 FYNNEI. The CDR3 spans 14 residues.

This chain connects TRBV7-9 to TRBJ2-4, with TRBD1 matching 10 bases. This CDR3 comprises 15 residues. Germline CDR1 SEHNR, CDR2 FQNEAQ (reference sequence). V lost 8 bases, J lost 1 base, and 5 bases stayed unmatched. The CDR3 loop is CASGRQGAAKNIQYF. CDR3 bases: TGTGCCAGCGGCAGACAGGGGGCGGCCAAAAACATTCAGTACTTC.

This chain's CDR3 is CASSPWTSGDKETQYF. CDR3 sequence (DNA): TGTGCCAGCAGCCCTTGGACTAGCGGAGATAAAGAGACCCAGTACTTC. The chain uses TRBV7-9 and TRBJ2-5; 10 nucleotides line up with TRBD2. CDR1 is SEHNR, CDR2 FQNEAQ, per germline (reference sequence). Trimming at V came to 5 bases and at J to 3 bases, leaving 9 bases not matched to a gene. The CDR3 has 16 residues.

The rearrangement uses TRBV6-5 and TRBJ1-2; maybe TRBD1 (6 bases). CDR3 length equals 15 residues. CDR1 is MNHEY, CDR2 SVGAGI, per germline. The V and J ends lost 5 bases and 4 bases respectively, with 17 bases between them. The CDR3 nucleotides are TGTGCCAGCAGTCATACTACGACAGGATTCTATGGCTACACCTTC. It codes for CASSHTTTGFYGYTF.